The present T cell receptor (beta chain) was sequenced within a study of blood T cell repertoires in COVID-19 (TCRdb year 2020). Regarding the study in general: Samples from collaborators originated in the United States, Italy and Spain and spanned both the acute and convalescent phases of COVID-19. The prospective study material was composed of cDNA or gDNA derived from T cells, B-cell-depleted T cells, or PBMCs. Deeply sampled blood TCRbeta repertoires from subjects exposed to, actively infected with, or recovered from COVID-19 were included in the dataset. The repertoires were made available in a free public database intended to serve as a resource for research on the immune response to SARS-CoV-2. The samples were drawn from the first 160 participants of the ongoing ImmuneRACE study and from 1,254 subjects provided by 6 global collaborators. A de-identified subject ID, COVID-19 status, age in years and sex were almost always included in the sample metadata. Where available, HLA class I and class II types were taken from metadata supplied by the sample provider and were not determined by assay-based typing. General study outcomes and caveats: How much clinical and demographic metadata was included differed by source and by participant, and the metadata was provided uncurated.

The CDR3 sequence holds 15 residues, the cysteine and phenylalanine included. Of the read, only the CDR3 DNA is kept; its 45 bases are in frame from base 1. V ends up 4 bases short and J 8 bases short, with an unmatched junction base count of 12. As for this clone: The target of this receptor is not known. No qualities accompany the bases; no much larger clone lies one base away.

One collaborating source in Seattle enrolled patients while the patients were actively infected and followed the patients over time throughout the course of disease. Whole blood was collected in K2EDTA tubes by collaborating institutions according to the institutions' own protocols. For TCRbeta analysis, collaborators shipped samples in one of three forms: frozen whole blood, isolated PBMCs, or DNA extracted from either of those sample types. The immunoSEQ Assay, a bias-controlled multiplex PCR, was used to amplify TCRbeta CDR3 regions from genomic DNA. On the authors' methods: The number of nucleated cells in each sample was estimated from the amplification of reference gene primers within the assay. To quantify the absolute abundance of each unique TCRbeta CDR3 rearrangement, sequence reads were collapsed and filtered. For each sample, productive Simpson clonality was calculated by taking the square root of Simpson's diversity index across productive rearrangements. TCRdb holds this immuneACCESS table with in-frame rearrangements only. Some clones are missing; in checked studies, unresolved V genes explain under half, and the rest has no known cause. V and J calls and clone size are given by that table; D and trimming were obtained from the DNA. The sample profile shows fewer than 350,000 clones; roughly nine tenths of them were found once. Clones ranked in the top ten supply 9.5% to 15% of the sample.

Sequencing input: peripheral blood. The sequence joins TRBV23-1 to TRBJ1-2, with 8 central nucleotides matching TRBD1. TRBV23-1 is an open reading frame, and its role is uncertain. This receptor was identified in a woman in her twenties or thirties with COVID-19, enrolled during active disease. The CDR3 in this case is CASSPPGQGGVGYTF. DNA sequence: TGCGCCAGCAGTCCTCCTGGACAGGGAGGTGTCGGCTACACCTTC.